What follows are 2 T cell receptor beta chains derived from one specimen sequenced in a study of immune evolution from preneoplasia to lung adenocarcinoma. Assay: immunoSEQ multiplex PCR; the TCRdb copy retains only in-frame clones and omits some. The sample shows fewer than 9,000 clones, around 73% of them seen only once. The sample was FFPE adjacent normal lung tissue. The receptors here all came from a person aged 60-80 years with lung adenocarcinoma.

The J gene is TRBJ1-1, the V gene TRBV9; D call uncertain. CDR1 and CDR2 (germline): SGDLS, YYNGEE. V was trimmed by 0 bases and J by 4 bases, leaving 10 bases between them. The CDR3 contains 14 residues. Written as DNA, the CDR3 is TGTGCCAGCAGCGTAGGGGGATATGGCACTGAAGCTTTCTTT. It encodes CASSVGGYGTEAFF.

The rearrangement links TRBV18 to TRBJ2-1, with 12 bases aligning to TRBD2. The length of the CDR3 is 16 residues. Germline V gives CDR1 KGHSH, CDR2 LQKENI. The ends lost 0 bases at V and 4 bases at J; junction bases unmatched: 1. In nucleotides, the CDR3 is TGTGCCAGCTCACCACCGGGGACTAGCGGGTACAATGAGCAGTTCTTC. This codes for CASSPPGTSGYNEQFF.